A single sample is the source of the 26 T cell receptor beta chains below, sequenced in a study of blood T cell repertoires in COVID-19. Libraries were prepared by immunoSEQ multiplex PCR; TCRdb keeps only in-frame clonotypes and omits some of them. There are 150,000 to 200,000 clones in the sample; approximately 92% occur only once, and 0.45% to 0.65% lies in the top ten. Material for sequencing was peripheral blood. Source of these receptors: a man over 45 with acute or convalescent COVID-19.

This sequence joins TRBV10-3 and TRBJ1-1; 10 bases align to TRBD1. Looked up from germline, CDR1 is ENHRY and CDR2 is SYGVKD. V shed 7 bases and J 5 bases; nucleotides not matched to a gene: 4. This CDR3 contains 13 residues. As DNA, the CDR3 is TGTGCCATCACCCCGGGACAGGGGACTGAAGCTTTCTTT. Its translation is CAITPGQGTEAFF.

In its sample, this clone was seen once. V gene TRBV9 combines with J gene TRBJ2-3; 7 positions agree with TRBD2. There are 19 residues in the CDR3. Germline V CDR1 and CDR2: SGDLS, YYNGEE. Trimming took 3 bases from V and 0 from J; bases not matched to a gene: 16. CDR3 loop: CASSDSLSLLASSTDTQYF. CDR3 DNA: TGTGCCAGCAGCGACAGTCTGAGTCTACTAGCGTCTAGCACAGATACGCAGTATTTT.

The CDR3 region is CATSRNRDSAGNTIYF. DNA of the CDR3: TGTGCCACCAGCAGAAATAGGGACTCGGCCGGAAACACCATATATTTT. The chain employs TRBV15 and TRBJ1-3; a possible D gene is TRBD1 (5 bases). Germline values: CDR1 LNHNV, CDR2 YYDKDF (reference sequence). The V end was cut by 2 bases, the J end by 4 bases, with 15 bases between. There are 16 residues in the CDR3.

The rearrangement links TRBV7-2 to TRBJ2-1; 10 bases are a match to TRBD2. CDR1 and CDR2 (germline): SGHTA, FQGNSA. V trimming: 7 bases; J trimming: 4 bases; junction bases outside the gene matches: 10. The CDR3 loop spans 16 amino acids. The CDR3 sequence is CASTVTGTSEYNEQFF. For the CDR3, the DNA is TGTGCCAGCACGGTAACCGGGACTAGCGAGTACAATGAGCAGTTCTTC.

This rearrangement joins TRBV5-1 to TRBJ2-2, with TRBD2 identical over 8 bases. Trimming took 0 bases from V and 6 from J; bases not matched to a gene: 7. The CDR3 runs 16 residues. The germline CDR1 and CDR2 sequences are SGHRS and YFSETQ. CDR3 nucleotide sequence: TGCGCCAGCAGCTTGGGTTCTCTAGCGGGTCCCGGGGAGCTGTTTTTT. Protein: CASSLGSLAGPGELFF. The variable domain in full, completed from reference TRBV5-1 and TRBJ2-2, reads KAGVTQTPRYLIKTRGQQVTLSCSPISGHRSVSWYQQTPGQGLQFLFEYFSETQRNKGNFPGRFSGRQFSNSRSEMNVSTLELGDSALYLCASSLGSLAGPGELFFGEGSRLTVL.

This clone was seen just once. CDR3 sequence (DNA): TGTGCCAGCAGCTTGCTCCCCACCGGCGAGCAGTACTTC. This sequence encodes CASSLLPTGEQYF. The J gene is TRBJ2-7, the V gene TRBV11-1, with unresolved D. With 3 bases removed from V and 6 bases from J, the gap between germline ends came to 12 bases. Germline lookup yields CDR1 SGHAT and CDR2 FQDESV (reference sequence). The length of the CDR3 is 13 residues.

This CDR3 is CASSYSGTPSDEQYF. CDR3 coding DNA: TGTGCCAGCAGTTACTCGGGGACACCGTCCGACGAGCAGTACTTC. The chain couples TRBV6-5 to TRBJ2-7; tentative D call: TRBD1 (6 bases). Germline CDR1 reads MNHEY; CDR2 reads SVGAGI. This CDR3 is 15 amino acids long. Between the trimmed V and J ends, which lost 0 bases and 5 bases, there was a span of 14 bases.

The rearrangement joins TRBV6-1 to TRBJ1-2; D is uncertain. Trimming took off 4 bases at V and 0 bases at J, with 27 bases between the two ends. Germline CDR1 MNHNS, CDR2 SASEGT. This CDR3 has 20 amino acids. Here the CDR3 reads CASSVGRPGRIIPANYGYTF. The CDR3 bases are TGTGCCAGCAGTGTAGGTCGCCCGGGGAGGATCATCCCGGCTAACTATGGCTACACCTTC.

V gene TRBV27 combines with J gene TRBJ2-1; 7 bases are a match to TRBD2. V was clipped by 5 bases and J by 4 bases; unmatched bases: 8. Germline V gene lookup returns CDR1 MNHEY and CDR2 SMNVEV (reference sequence). The CDR3 contains 15 residues. CDR3 protein: CASSPGGRAYNEQFF. CDR3 coding DNA: TGTGCCAGCAGTCCCGGAGGGAGGGCTTACAATGAGCAGTTCTTC.

This clone was detected once. The gene calls are TRBV28 and TRBJ1-6; D call uncertain. Germline assignment: CDR1 MDHEN and CDR2 SYDVKM. There are 13 residues in the CDR3. The V and J ends lost 9 bases and 7 bases respectively, with 13 bases between them. CDR3 residues: CASRILRNSPLHF. For the CDR3, the DNA is TGTGCCAGTCGGATCCTGCGGAATTCACCCCTCCACTTT.

The chain couples TRBV29-1 to TRBJ2-7; the match to TRBD1 covers 9 bases. V shed 0 bases, J shed 4 bases, and the junction held 7 bases outside the gene matches. The CDR3 extends over 15 amino acids. From germline, CDR1 is SQVTM and CDR2 ANQGSEA. For the CDR3, the DNA is TGCAGCGTTGAAGATCAACAGGGGGCGCGGTACGAGCAGTACGTC. Its protein product is CSVEDQQGARYEQYV.

This clone was picked up one time. The chain is built from TRBV6-5 and TRBJ2-2; the match to TRBD2 covers 11 bases. The CDR3 is 15 residues long. The germline V gene encodes CDR1 MNHEY and CDR2 SVGAGI. With 7 bases clipped from V and 0 bases from J, the junction kept 1 base outside the gene matches. The CDR3 reads CASKGLAANTGELFF. CDR3 DNA sequence: TGTGCCAGCAAGGGACTAGCGGCGAACACCGGGGAGCTGTTTTTT.

The chain links TRBV29-1 to TRBJ2-3; D possibly corresponds to TRBD2 (5 bases). Germline CDR1 SQVTM, CDR2 ANQGSEA. The V end was cut by 4 bases, the J end by 2 bases, with 16 bases between. The CDR3 is made up of 15 amino acids. CDR3 sequence reads: CSVVRGSVTTDTQYF. CDR3 DNA: TGCAGCGTTGTGAGAGGGTCCGTTACCACAGATACGCAGTATTTT.

This sequence joins TRBV7-9 and TRBJ1-2; unclear D gene. Per germline, CDR1 SEHNR and CDR2 FQNEAQ (reference sequence). V was pared by 4 bases and J by 11 bases, with 11 bases between. This CDR3 region has 11 residues. The CDR3 bases are TGTGCCAGCAGCTCAGAACGAGGGTACACCTTC. Translating it yields CASSSERGYTF. The variable domain in full, with the rest retrieved from reference TRBV7-9 and TRBJ1-2, is DTGVSQNPRHKITKRGQNVTFRCDPISEHNRLYWYRQTLGQGPEFLTYFQNEAQLEKSRLLSDRFSAERPKGSFSTLEIQRTEQGDSAMYLCASSSERGYTFGSGTRLTVV.

J is TRBJ1-1 and V is TRBV25-1; 10 bases fit TRBD1. This CDR3 region has 15 residues. Germline values: CDR1 MGHDK, CDR2 SYGVNS. The junction had 12 bases not matched to a gene; V was cut back by 3 bases and J by 11 bases. CDR3 sequence reads: CASSEGWTGGSGAFF. The CDR3 nucleotides read TGTGCCAGCAGTGAGGGCTGGACAGGGGGATCGGGGGCTTTCTTT.

The rearrangement joins TRBV6-4 to TRBJ1-6; TRBD1 is a possible D gene (5 bases). Trimming took off 3 bases at V and 9 bases at J, with 9 bases between the two ends. Looked up from germline, CDR1 is MRHNA and CDR2 is SNTAGT. The CDR3 has 13 amino acids. For the CDR3, the DNA is TGTGCCAGCAGTGAATTCGGGGGTTCACCCCTCCACTTT. The encoded protein is CASSEFGGSPLHF.

The chain carries TRBV27 and TRBJ2-1; the D gene is possibly TRBD2 (5 bases). Per germline, CDR1 MNHEY and CDR2 SMNVEV (reference sequence). The V end was cut by 2 bases, the J end by 3 bases, with 8 bases between. This CDR3 has 14 amino acids. CDR3 sequence (DNA): TGTGCCAGCAGTTTACGTGGACTCTACAATGAGCAGTTCTTC. Residues: CASSLRGLYNEQFF.

This clone was recorded a few times. V and J are TRBV11-2 and TRBJ2-7; no firm D call. CDR1 SGHAT and CDR2 FQNNGV come from the germline V gene. CDR3 length equals 14 residues. V was pared by 3 bases and J by 0 bases, with 9 bases between. CDR3 amino acids: CASSFLRSSYEQYF. In DNA, the CDR3 is TGTGCCAGCAGCTTCTTAAGGAGCTCCTACGAGCAGTACTTC.

The V call is TRBV18, the J call TRBJ2-2; TRBD2 matches 7 bases. The CDR3 consists of 17 residues. Germline loops: CDR1 KGHSH, CDR2 LQKENI. The V segment lost 2 bases and the J segment 3 bases; nucleotides outside the gene matches: 9. In nucleotides, the CDR3 is TGTGCCAGCTCACCAAAGGTGACGGGAGGAGACACCGGGGAGCTGTTTTTT. This encodes CASSPKVTGGDTGELFF.

This clone was seen just once. The chain recombines TRBV5-1 with TRBJ2-1; 9 nucleotides match TRBD2. There are 17 residues in the CDR3. V was clipped by 2 bases and J by 8 bases; unmatched bases: 14. Germline lookup yields CDR1 SGHRS and CDR2 YFSETQ. In DNA, the CDR3 is TGCGCCAGCAGCTTTGGTCAGGCAGTAGCGGGAGTCGATGAGCAGTTCTTC. Translation gives CASSFGQAVAGVDEQFF.

This sequence joins TRBV4-1 and TRBJ1-6; unclear D gene. This CDR3 region has 13 residues. Germline lookup yields CDR1 MGHRA and CDR2 YSYEKL. Trimming shortened V by 2 bases and J by 10 bases, and 9 bases separated the two germline ends. The CDR3 bases are TGCGCCAGCAGCCAACGGGGTAACTCACCCCTCCACTTT. Translated: CASSQRGNSPLHF.

The chain couples TRBV6-6 to TRBJ1-5; 8 bases fit TRBD1. CDR3 length equals 16 residues. The V gene end was trimmed by 5 bases and the J gene end by 2 bases; junction bases not matched to a gene: 8. The germline CDR1 and CDR2 sequences are MNHNY and SVGAGI (reference sequence). The CDR3 sequence is CASSRSQGAGNQPQHF. The CDR3 region has the DNA TGTGCCAGCAGTCGAAGCCAGGGGGCAGGCAATCAGCCCCAGCATTTT.

CDR3 sequence reads: CASRTIGLEVDSPLHF. The CDR3 DNA is TGTGCCAGCAGAACAATCGGACTGGAGGTCGATTCACCCCTCCACTTT. This sequence joins TRBV6-6 and TRBJ1-6, with D unresolved. Germline V CDR1 and CDR2: MNHNY, SVGAGI (reference sequence). The CDR3 covers 16 residues. V lost 6 bases to trimming and J lost 8 bases, with 20 bases between them.

The rearrangement links TRBV15 to TRBJ1-5; 12 nucleotides align to TRBD1. The trim removed 5 bases at V and 2 bases at J, leaving 13 bases unmatched. This CDR3 has 19 amino acids. Germline V gene data show CDR1 as LNHNV and CDR2 as YYDKDF (reference sequence). The CDR3 coding sequence is TGTGCCACCAGCGGACCGGGACAGGGGGCCACGGCGCGCAATCAGCCCCAGCATTTT. Encoded protein: CATSGPGQGATARNQPQHF. The full variable domain, rest sourced from reference TRBV15 and TRBJ1-5, is DAMVIQNPRYQVTQFGKPVTLSCSQTLNHNVMYWYQQKSSQAPKLLFHYYDKDFNNEADTPDNFQSRRPNTSFCFLDIRSPGLGDTAMYLCATSGPGQGATARNQPQHFGDGTRLSIL.

The chain couples TRBV19 to TRBJ1-4, with D possibly matching TRBD1 (5 bases). The CDR3 is 15 residues long. The V end lost 5 bases, the J end lost 0 bases, and 10 bases lay between the germline ends. Looked up from germline, CDR1 is LNHDA and CDR2 is SQIVND (reference sequence). CDR3 bases: TGTGCCAGTAGTCGAGACAGCACAACTAATGAAAAACTGTTTTTT. Translated, it gives CASSRDSTTNEKLFF.

The J gene is TRBJ1-3, the V gene TRBV18; 7 bases match TRBD1. Per the germline V gene, CDR1 is KGHSH and CDR2 is LQKENI. V lost 3 bases, J lost 7 bases, and 12 bases stayed unmatched. This CDR3 comprises 16 residues. The CDR3 loop reads CASSPGADRVGNTIYF. DNA of the CDR3: TGTGCCAGCTCACCGGGAGCCGACAGGGTCGGCAACACCATATATTTT.